The T cell receptor beta chain described here comes from a study of OX40 agonist ivuxolimab in advanced cancers. About the study: At doses from 0.01 to 10 mg/kg, patients were given intravenous ivuxolimab every 2 weeks.

The V and J ends lost 10 bases and 0 bases respectively, with 13 bases between them. The CDR3 covers 14 residues. CDR1 is MDHEN and CDR2 is SYDVKM in the germline V gene. TCRdb's copy holds only in-frame clones and misses some; the assay was immunoSEQ multiplex PCR. This repertoire shows 25,000 to 30,000 clones, 84% found once; its top ten account for 18%. The sequencing here drew on CD4+ or CD8+ T cells sorted from blood, taken in a trial of the OX40 agonist ivuxolimab. This clonotype was sampled from an adult with an advanced solid tumor such as melanoma, head and neck, liver or kidney cancer. This chain links TRBV28 with TRBJ1-3; D unresolved. CDR3 region: CATQAPSSGNTIYF. In DNA, the CDR3 is TGTGCCACCCAAGCCCCCTCCTCTGGAAACACCATATATTTT.